This T cell receptor (beta chain) was recorded in a study of blood T cell repertoires in COVID-19 (dated by TCRdb to between 2020 and 2021). Regarding the research as a whole: Samples covering the acute and convalescent phases of COVID-19 were provided by collaborators in the United States, Italy and Spain. Deeply sampled blood TCRbeta repertoires from subjects exposed to, actively infected with, or recovered from COVID-19 were included in the dataset. The repertoires were released in a freely available public database intended as a resource for research on the immune response to SARS-CoV-2. The prospective study material was composed of cDNA or gDNA derived from T cells, B-cell-depleted T cells, or PBMCs. The samples were drawn from the first 160 participants of the ongoing ImmuneRACE study and from 1,254 subjects provided by 6 global collaborators. Where available, HLA class I and class II types were obtained from metadata supplied by the sample provider rather than from assay-based typing. Sample metadata almost always included a de-identified subject ID, COVID-19 status, age in years and sex.

Each collaborating institution followed its own protocols to collect whole blood in K2EDTA tubes. For TCRbeta analysis, collaborators shipped samples in one of three forms: frozen whole blood, isolated PBMCs, or DNA extracted from either of those sample types. From V the trimming removes 0 bases and from J it removes 6 bases, while the gene matches leave 5 bases of the junction unaccounted for. From a lookup of the germline V gene (reference sequence), CDR1 and CDR2 are SGHNT and YYREEE. Reading from cysteine to phenylalanine, the CDR3 counts 14 amino acids. This entry keeps only the CDR3 DNA: 42 bases, framed from base 1. TCRbeta CDR3 regions were amplified from genomic DNA by means of the immunoSEQ Assay, a bias-controlled multiplex PCR. The source study handled its data this way. The number of nucleated cells in each sample was estimated from the amplification of reference gene primers within the assay. To quantify the absolute abundance of each unique TCRbeta CDR3 rearrangement, sequence reads were collapsed and filtered. For each sample, productive Simpson clonality was calculated by taking the square root of Simpson's diversity index across productive rearrangements. Held by TCRdb, this immuneACCESS table contains in-frame sequences only and omits some clones. Under half of the omission traces to an unresolved V gene where checked; the cause of the rest is unknown. The V and J calls and clone size were taken over from that table, and D and trimming were inferred from the DNA. The sample has about 230,000 clones on record, roughly 80% of them singletons. 2.5% to 3% of the sample goes to the ten largest clones.

Study-wide findings and limitations: How much clinical and demographic metadata was included differed by source and by participant, and the metadata was provided uncurated.

This clone is a singleton in its sample. The specificity of this receptor is unknown. Base qualities were left out, and no much larger clone turns up one base away. The sequenced sample was peripheral blood. In this chain, TRBV5-4 is recombined with TRBJ1-1; TRBD1 fits 7 bases in the junction. The TCR sequence derives from a woman between 70 and 85 years old with active or convalescent COVID-19. Here the CDR3 is given as CASSLAGGIPEAFF. The DNA reads as follows: TGTGCCAGCAGCTTGGCAGGGGGGATACCTGAAGCTTTCTTT.